This T cell receptor (beta chain) was sequenced in a study of blood T cells in healthy people across ages. The study recruited healthy Caucasian donors from Russia who were aged about 6 to 90. In its sample, this clonotype was seen once. For the second PCR, which ran for about 6 to 12 cycles, a sample-barcoded 5' primer and a J-beta primer mix were used. Samples each returned at least 2.5 million CDR3-containing paired-end reads. TCRdb reanalysed the 5' RACE reads using MiXCR and keeps one entry per CDR3 protein. This sample yields some 1,800,000 distinct CDR3 sequences, of which roughly two fifths are seen a single time; roughly 24% belongs to the top ten. The V end was cut by 0 bases, the J end by 12 bases, with 12 bases between. There are 13 residues in the CDR3. Germline V gene data show CDR1 as SGHTA and CDR2 as FQGNSA.

Sequencing was done on a sample of blood. This chain links TRBV7-2 with TRBJ2-1; TRBD2 might be the D (5 bases). This TCR derives from a human donor in good health. The chain's CDR3 is CASSLAWVARQFF. The CDR3, as DNA: TGTGCCAGCAGCTTAGCGTGGGTAGCGCGGCAGTTCTTC.